The T cell receptor beta chain described here comes from a study of early T cells in non-severe SARS-CoV-2 infection. Study-level information: Bulk RNA from unsorted whole blood was sequenced; chains were unpaired.

In germline, CDR1 is GTSNPN, CDR2 SVGIG (reference sequence). The CDR3 is 12 amino acids. The V gene end was trimmed by 7 bases and the J gene end by 3 bases; junction bases not matched to a gene: 4. MiXCR was run by TCRdb on the 5' RACE reads, yielding one entry per CDR3 protein. The table shows about 29,000 distinct CDR3 sequences, with about 6.1% occurring only once. This clonotype was recorded many times. Material for sequencing was whole blood. The V call is TRBV30, the J call TRBJ2-7, with 9 bases matching TRBD1. The clonotype was recovered from an adult who was a healthcare worker with PCR-confirmed SARS-CoV-2 infection or an uninfected control (not recorded which). The CDR3 DNA reads as TGTGCCTCCGGACAGGGGAGCTACGAGCAGTACTTC. Amino acids: CASGQGSYEQYF.